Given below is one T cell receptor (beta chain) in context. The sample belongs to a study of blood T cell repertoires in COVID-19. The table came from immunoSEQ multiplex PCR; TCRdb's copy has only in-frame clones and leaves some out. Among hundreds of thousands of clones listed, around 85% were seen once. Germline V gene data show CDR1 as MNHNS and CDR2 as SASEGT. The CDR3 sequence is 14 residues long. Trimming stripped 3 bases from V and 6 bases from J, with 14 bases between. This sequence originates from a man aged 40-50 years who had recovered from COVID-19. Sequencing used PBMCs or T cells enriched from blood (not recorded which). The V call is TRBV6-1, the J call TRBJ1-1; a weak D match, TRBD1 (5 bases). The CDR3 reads CASSEPGLKPEAFF. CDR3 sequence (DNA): TGTGCCAGCAGTGAGCCGGGACTAAAGCCTGAAGCTTTCTTT.